These 20 T cell receptor beta chains share one sample of origin, sequenced in a study of T-cell memory formation after mild COVID-19. TCRdb itself ran the 5' RACE reads through MiXCR, one entry per CDR3 protein. The sample lists 500,000 to 650,000 distinct CDR3 sequences, roughly 22% occurring once. The source material was PBMCs or a T cell subset sorted from them (not recorded which). The source is an adult woman who had mild COVID-19 (a few samples of this study predate the infection). Cell type and time point are not known.

In its sample, this clonotype was seen a few times. This rearrangement joins TRBV2 to TRBJ2-7; TRBD1 matches 10 bases. The CDR3 is 13 residues long. The J segment lost 6 bases and the V segment lost 4 bases, leaving 3 bases of the junction unmatched. Germline loops: CDR1 SNHLY, CDR2 FYNNEI. As DNA, the CDR3 is TGTGCCAGCAGTGGACAGGGGGCACGCGAGCAGTACTTC. This gives the protein CASSGQGAREQYF.

About this clonotype itself: At one of its ends the junction is not consistent with the germline gene, which may arise from a read error. V is TRBV7-7 and J is TRBJ2-3; D remains ambiguous. Germline CDR1 is SSHAT and CDR2 is FNYEAQ (reference sequence). The CDR3 length is 14 residues. In nucleotides, the CDR3 is TGTGCTAGCAGCCCCGTAGGTGGGTCAGATACGCAGTATTTT. Its translation: CASSPVGGSDTQYF.

A few counts support this clonotype. The chain recombines TRBV18 with TRBJ2-1, with D maybe TRBD2 (6 bases). From germline, CDR1 is KGHSH and CDR2 LQKENI. The V end lost 0 bases, the J end lost 4 bases, and 16 bases lay between the germline ends. The CDR3 runs to 17 residues. For the CDR3, the DNA is TGTGCCAGCTCACCACCGGGTAGCGGCCATTTTTACAATGAGCAGTTCTTC. This encodes CASSPPGSGHFYNEQFF. Full variable domain (rest looked up from reference TRBV18 and TRBJ2-1): NAGVMQNPRHLVRRRGQEARLRCSPMKGHSHVYWYRQLPEEGLKFMVYLQKENIIDESGMPKERFSAEFPKEGPSILRIQQVVRGDSAAYFCASSPPGSGHFYNEQFFGPGTRLTVL.

This chain joins TRBV15 and TRBJ2-3; D possibly corresponds to TRBD2 (5 bases). Germline V gene lookup returns CDR1 LNHNV and CDR2 YYDKDF (reference sequence). Between the trimmed V and J ends, which lost 2 bases and 3 bases, there was a span of 18 bases. The CDR3 covers 17 residues. In DNA form, the CDR3 reads TGTGCCACCAGCAGATACGCCCCTGGAGGTGTTACAGATACGCAGTATTTT. Its protein is CATSRYAPGGVTDTQYF.

V and J are TRBV20-1 and TRBJ1-4; perhaps TRBD1 as D (5 bases). V dropped 0 bases and J dropped 7 bases, with 12 bases sitting between them. Germline-derived CDR1 and CDR2 are DFQATT and SNEGSKA (reference sequence). This CDR3 comprises 14 residues. The CDR3 nucleotides read TGCAGTGCTAGAGAGGGCCGGAGGGGTGAAAAACTGTTTTTT. Translated, it gives CSAREGRRGEKLFF.

The sample holds many counts of this clonotype. CDR3: CASSFVSQETQYF. For the CDR3, the DNA is TGTGCCAGCAGTTTTGTGAGTCAAGAGACCCAGTACTTC. The chain joins TRBV12-3 or TRBV12-4 to TRBJ2-5; D ambiguous. Trimming removed 3 bases from V and 2 bases from J, with 7 bases in between. The CDR3 length is 13 residues.

The rearrangement links TRBV24-1 to TRBJ2-5; 10 bases line up with TRBD1. The V gene end was trimmed by 4 bases and the J gene end by 5 bases; junction bases not matched to a gene: 9. This CDR3 spans 16 amino acids. CDR1 KGHDR and CDR2 SFDVKD come from the germline V gene. The CDR3 region is CATSEGTGVLRETQYF. CDR3 bases: TGTGCCACCAGTGAAGGGACAGGGGTTTTGCGGGAGACCCAGTACTTC.

This clonotype appeared a few times. This sequence joins TRBV19 and TRBJ1-5; the D is unclear. V dropped 5 bases and J dropped 7 bases, with 6 bases sitting between them. Per the germline V gene, CDR1 is LNHDA and CDR2 is SQIVND (reference sequence). The CDR3 spans 11 residues. The DNA for the CDR3 is TGTGCCAGTAGTGCGGGACAGCCCCAGCATTTT. Residues: CASSAGQPQHF.

This clonotype has more than one count but fewer than ten. This chain joins TRBV19 and TRBJ2-1; TRBD2 matches at 14 bases. With V trimmed by 4 bases and J by 6 bases, 8 bases remained unmatched. Per germline, CDR1 LNHDA and CDR2 SQIVND (reference sequence). This CDR3 comprises 17 residues. The CDR3 sequence is CASSRKGTSGSRNEQFF. As DNA, the CDR3 is TGTGCCAGTAGTAGGAAGGGGACTAGCGGGAGTCGCAATGAGCAGTTCTTC. Drawing the rest from reference TRBV19 and TRBJ2-1, the complete variable domain is DGGITQSPKYLFRKEGQNVTLSCEQNLNHDAMYWYRQDPGQGLRLIYYSQIVNDFQKGDIAEGYSVSREKKESFPLTVTSAQKNPTAFYLCASSRKGTSGSRNEQFFGPGTRLTVL.

This clonotype appeared a few times. This CDR3 reads CASSYSTESYEQYF. The CDR3, as DNA: TGTGCCAGCAGTTACTCGACGGAGTCCTACGAGCAGTACTTC. The V call is TRBV6-6, the J call TRBJ2-7; D unclear. Trimming removed 0 bases at V and 1 base at J, with 7 bases between. This CDR3 region has 14 residues. In germline, CDR1 is MNHNY, CDR2 SVGAGI (reference sequence).

This clonotype was seen more than once but under ten times. V usage is TRBV5-1 and J usage is TRBJ2-2; D call uncertain. This CDR3 spans 14 amino acids. V was cut by 6 bases and J by 10 bases, with 19 bases left in between. Germline V lookup: CDR1 SGHRS, CDR2 YFSETQ. In DNA form, the CDR3 reads TGCGCCAGCACCTATTTTCCTGCCGCAGAGGAGCTGTTTTTT. This translates into CASTYFPAAEELFF.

This clonotype was observed many times. The rearrangement uses TRBV7-9 and TRBJ2-5; 9 bases line up with TRBD1. The CDR3 is 14 residues long. The V segment lost 5 bases and the J segment 2 bases; nucleotides outside the gene matches: 3. Germline-derived CDR1 and CDR2 are SEHNR and FQNEAQ (reference sequence). CDR3 nucleotide sequence: TGTGCCAGCAGCCCGGACAGGGGACAAGAGACCCAGTACTTC. Translating gives CASSPDRGQETQYF.

This clonotype was detected a few times. This chain connects TRBV20-1 to TRBJ2-7; 13 bases line up with TRBD2. The CDR3 is 14 residues long. Trimming removed 6 bases from V and 0 bases from J; junction bases left unmatched: 2. Germline CDR1 reads DFQATT; CDR2 reads SNEGSKA (reference sequence). CDR3 in amino acids: CSAGTSGVSYEQYF. As DNA, the CDR3 is TGCAGTGCCGGGACTAGCGGGGTCTCCTACGAGCAGTACTTC.

This rearrangement joins TRBV7-7 to TRBJ2-2, with D perhaps matching TRBD1 or TRBD2 (7 bases each). The CDR3 runs 15 residues. Trimming removed 11 bases from V and 4 bases from J, with 20 bases in between. Germline CDR1 SSHAT, CDR2 FNYEAQ (reference sequence). As DNA, the CDR3 is TGTGCCCTAGCGCAGGGGGGGCCGGGCACCGGGGAGCTGTTTTTT. It translates to CALAQGGPGTGELFF.

This clonotype was seen only a few times. The chain employs TRBV20-1 and TRBJ2-1; 9 bases are shared with TRBD1. Germline V CDR1 and CDR2: DFQATT, SNEGSKA (reference sequence). The V and J ends lost 5 bases and 6 bases, in that order; junction bases with no gene match: 11. CDR3 length: 15 amino acids. The CDR3 here is CSAPFRDRVVNEQFF. For the CDR3, the DNA is TGCAGTGCTCCCTTCCGGGACAGGGTGGTCAATGAGCAGTTCTTC.

V is TRBV19 and J is TRBJ2-3; D ambiguous. The germline V gene has CDR1 LNHDA and CDR2 SQIVND (reference sequence). The V end lost 2 bases, the J end lost 4 bases, and 7 bases lay between the germline ends. The length of the CDR3 is 13 residues. The CDR3 sequence is CASSIPWADTQYF. CDR3 DNA sequence: TGTGCCAGTAGTATACCGTGGGCAGATACGCAGTATTTT.

The chain joins TRBV6-2 or TRBV6-3 to TRBJ1-5; no firm D call. The CDR3 is 13 residues long. CDR1 is MNHEY, CDR2 SVGEGT, per germline. The V and J ends lost 7 bases and 7 bases respectively, with 14 bases between them. CDR3 nucleotide sequence: TGTGCCAGCAAGGGCTATGGAGGGCAGCCCCAGCATTTT. It yields the protein CASKGYGGQPQHF.

The chain employs TRBV7-3 and TRBJ2-5; maybe TRBD1 (7 bases). Germline V gene data show CDR1 as SGHTA and CDR2 as FQGTGA. The V and J ends lost 5 bases and 8 bases respectively, with 21 bases between them. The CDR3 has 15 residues. CDR3 in amino acids: CASSAGQPGSDTQYF. For the CDR3, the DNA is TGTGCCAGCAGCGCGGGACAGCCTGGGTCAGATACCCAGTACTTC.

The sample holds a few counts of this clonotype. The rearrangement uses TRBV29-1 and TRBJ1-1; 8 bases agree with TRBD1. CDR1 and CDR2 from the germline V gene are SQVTM and ANQGSEA. The CDR3 runs to 14 residues. The V and J ends lost 8 bases and 3 bases, in that order; junction bases with no gene match: 11. The CDR3 region is CSTLRTGSDTEAFF. The CDR3 nucleotides read TGCAGCACTCTCCGGACAGGGTCTGACACTGAAGCTTTCTTT.

This clonotype turned up a few times. CDR3: CASSVAASSYEQYF. The CDR3 nucleotides are TGTGCCAGCAGCGTAGCGGCGAGCTCCTACGAGCAGTACTTC. The chain combines TRBV9 with TRBJ2-7; D gene uncertain. This CDR3 is built from 14 residues. The V gene's germline CDR1 is SGDLS and CDR2 YYNGEE. Trimming took 0 bases from V and 0 from J, leaving 7 bases between them.